One sample yielded the 5 T cell receptor beta chains listed below, sequenced in a study of blood T cells in healthy people across ages. Primers used in a second PCR of about 6 to 12 cycles were a sample-barcoded 5' primer and a J-beta primer mix. TCRdb re-derived calls from the 5' RACE reads in MiXCR, one entry per CDR3 protein. Altogether about 600,000 distinct CDR3 sequences are present, around 50% being singletons, with the ten largest covering around 23%. Sequenced: blood. These receptors all come from an elderly man in good health.

The V call is TRBV3-1, the J call TRBJ1-1; D remains ambiguous. Germline lookup yields CDR1 LGHDT and CDR2 YNNKEL (reference sequence). V shed 0 bases and J shed 3 bases, with 5 bases lying between them. The CDR3 is made up of 13 amino acids. The CDR3 region is CASSQEWDTEAFF. In nucleotides, the CDR3 is TGTGCCAGCAGCCAAGAATGGGACACTGAAGCTTTCTTT. The full variable domain, with the rest looked up from reference TRBV3-1 and TRBJ1-1, is DTAVSQTPKYLVTQMGNDKSIKCEQNLGHDTMYWYKQDSKKFLKIMFSYNNKELIINETVPNRFSPKSPDKAHLNLHINSLELGDSAVYFCASSQEWDTEAFFGQGTRLTVV.

V and J are TRBV10-3 and TRBJ2-4, with D perhaps matching TRBD1 or TRBD2 (6 bases each). The end of the DNA is better explained by TRBJ2-7, so the J call may be wrong. CDR1 and CDR2 from the germline V gene are ENHRY and SYGVKD. The CDR3 loop spans 12 amino acids. The CDR3 sequence: CAIGRGDYEQYF. CDR3 in DNA: TGTGCCATCGGAAGGGGGGACTACGAGCAGTACTTC.

The rearrangement uses TRBV7-8 and TRBJ1-5; D call uncertain. The CDR3 is 17 amino acids. Germline values: CDR1 SGHVS, CDR2 FQNEAQ. V shed 1 base and J shed 0 bases, with 13 bases lying between them. Here the CDR3 reads CASSLGGYGYSNQPQHF. The CDR3 DNA is TGTGCCAGCAGCTTAGGTGGATATGGATATAGCAATCAGCCCCAGCATTTT.

This chain links TRBV24-1 with TRBJ2-1; 9 positions match TRBD1. Per germline, CDR1 KGHDR and CDR2 SFDVKD. This CDR3 comprises 16 residues. V was clipped by 4 bases and J by 10 bases; unmatched bases: 13. The CDR3 nucleotides read TGTGCCACCAGTGACGCGGGACAGGGCCCACATGGCGAGCAGTTCTTC. The encoded protein is CATSDAGQGPHGEQFF.

The rearrangement uses TRBV7-2 and TRBJ2-1; perhaps D is TRBD1 or TRBD2 (5 bases each). V gave up 2 bases and J gave up 12 bases, with 26 bases separating them. The CDR3 spans 17 residues. Germline assignment: CDR1 SGHTA and CDR2 FQGNSA. The CDR3 DNA is TGTGCCAGCAGCTTAAAGGGGCGTGGGGGAAAGGGATTAGGGCAGTTCTTC. Residues: CASSLKGRGGKGLGQFF. The full variable domain, its missing parts supplied by reference TRBV7-2 and TRBJ2-1, is GAGVSQSPSNKVTEKGKDVELRCDPISGHTALYWYRQSLGQGLEFLIYFQGNSAPDKSGLPSDRFSAERTGGSVSTLTIQRTQQEDSAVYLCASSLKGRGGKGLGQFFGPGTRLTVL.